The 26 T cell receptor beta chains reported below all come from one sample, sequenced in a study of T cells in Graves' hyperthyroidism and ophthalmopathy. Researchers took RNA transcripts and amplified the TCR beta CDR3 regions from them. First-round RT-PCR with HTBI primers amplified the TCR CDR3 region. TCRdb re-analysed the multiplex PCR reads in MiXCR, keeping a single row per CDR3 protein. The data hold under 450,000 distinct CDR3 sequences, with 15% to 19% observed a single time. Sequencing input: blood. The source is a woman under 30 with Graves' hyperthyroidism.

This chain's CDR3 is CASSSPRDRGDETQYF. DNA for the CDR3: TGTGCCAGCAGTTCGCCACGGGACAGGGGGGATGAGACCCAGTACTTC. The chain combines TRBV28 with TRBJ2-5; 11 bases are shared with TRBD1. CDR1 is MDHEN, CDR2 SYDVKM, per germline. The CDR3 runs to 16 residues. Germline trimming cut 4 bases from V and 5 bases from J; bases unmatched to any gene: 9.

In the case of this clonotype: An end of the junction does not agree with germline; a read error may underlie this. The CDR3 region has the DNA TGTGCCAGCAGCCTACTAGCGGGAATCACAGATACGCAGTATTTT. As protein: CASSLLAGITDTQYF. The rearrangement uses TRBV5-1 and TRBJ2-3; TRBD2 agrees at 10 bases. CDR3 size: 15 residues. From germline, CDR1 is SGHRS and CDR2 YFSETQ.

This clonotype has at least ten counts. CDR3: CSVDTWDKIYGYTF. The CDR3 DNA is TGCAGCGTTGACACTTGGGACAAGATCTATGGCTACACCTTC. The chain recombines TRBV29-1 with TRBJ1-2; possible D gene TRBD1, 6 bases. The V end was cut by 3 bases, the J end by 4 bases, with 15 bases between. This CDR3 comprises 14 residues. Germline CDR1 and CDR2: SQVTM and ANQGSEA. Looking up the rest from reference TRBV29-1 and TRBJ1-2 gives the full variable domain: SAVISQKPSRDICQRGTSLTIQCQVDSQVTMMFWYRQQPGQSLTLIATANQGSEATYESGFVIDKFPISRPNLTFSTLTVSNMSPEDSSIYLCSVDTWDKIYGYTFGSGTRLTVV.

This clonotype was detected ten times or more. V gene TRBV3-1 combines with J gene TRBJ2-7, with D maybe TRBD1 (5 bases). Germline V gene lookup returns CDR1 LGHDT and CDR2 YNNKEL (reference sequence). There are 15 residues in the CDR3. Trimming took 0 bases from V and 2 from J, leaving 11 bases between them. The CDR3 is CASSQEVGPTYEQYF. CDR3 nucleotide sequence: TGTGCCAGCAGCCAAGAAGTGGGGCCCACCTACGAGCAGTACTTC.

In its sample, this clonotype was seen a few times. This may be a read error: a much more frequent sequence differs by one nucleotide. The rearrangement links TRBV5-5 to TRBJ1-2; the D is unclear. The CDR3 runs 15 residues. CDR1 and CDR2 from the germline V gene are SGHKS and YYEKEE (reference sequence). CDR3 loop: CAGSSAQRANYGYTF. The CDR3 DNA sequence: TGTGCCGGCAGCTCCGCCCAGCGAGCTAACTATGGCTACACCTTC.

In its sample, this clonotype was seen many times. The rearrangement links TRBV5-5 to TRBJ2-5, with a weak D call TRBD1 (6 bases). This CDR3 is 16 amino acids long. With 3 bases removed from V and 5 bases from J, the gap between germline ends came to 20 bases. The germline CDR1 and CDR2 sequences are SGHKS and YYEKEE (reference sequence). CDR3 loop: CASSYRQALATETQYF. CDR3 sequence (DNA): TGTGCCAGCAGCTACCGACAGGCACTTGCAACGGAGACCCAGTACTTC. Full variable domain (remainder filled in from reference TRBV5-5 and TRBJ2-5): DAGVTQSPTHLIKTRGQQVTLRCSPISGHKSVSWYQQVLGQGPQFIFQYYEKEERGRGNFPDRFSARQFPNYSSELNVNALLLGDSALYLCASSYRQALATETQYFGPGTRLLVL.

This clonotype was detected ten times or more. The chain has TRBV3-1 and TRBJ2-5; D may be TRBD2 (7 bases). V was shortened by 1 base and J by 9 bases, with 15 bases between the two germline ends. The CDR3 covers 14 residues. In germline, CDR1 is LGHDT, CDR2 YNNKEL (reference sequence). DNA for the CDR3: TGTGCCAGCAGCCAAGTTAAGGGGGGGGGGGCCCAGTACTTC. Translation gives CASSQVKGGGAQYF.

The chain is built from TRBV28 and TRBJ2-1; D is unclear. The V gene lost 7 bases and the J gene lost 0 bases, with 16 bases spanning the gap. Germline-derived CDR1 and CDR2 are MDHEN and SYDVKM. The CDR3 extends over 16 amino acids. The CDR3 sequence is CASKDGSPSSYNEQFF. The CDR3 DNA reads as TGTGCCAGCAAGGATGGCAGCCCCAGCTCCTACAATGAGCAGTTCTTC.

The chain is built from TRBV11-2 and TRBJ2-2; unclear D gene. The CDR3 loop spans 12 amino acids. The V gene lost 4 bases and the J gene lost 4 bases, with 4 bases spanning the gap. In germline, CDR1 is SGHAT, CDR2 FQNNGV. CDR3: CASSYPTGELFF. In DNA, the CDR3 is TGTGCCAGCAGCTATCCCACCGGGGAGCTGTTTTTT.

This clonotype showed up many times. The genes are TRBV5-4 and TRBJ2-3; TRBD2 matches 7 bases. Unmatched junction bases numbered 5, after V lost 0 bases and J lost 4 bases. Germline CDR1 is SGHNT and CDR2 is YYREEE (reference sequence). This CDR3 is built from 15 residues. CDR3 loop: CASSLGGRGSDTQYF. The CDR3 DNA is TGTGCCAGCAGCTTGGGCGGGAGAGGATCAGATACGCAGTATTTT.

This clonotype appeared a single time. This chain uses TRBV28 with TRBJ2-7, with a possible D match to TRBD2 (6 bases). This CDR3 contains 13 residues. Germline lookup yields CDR1 MDHEN and CDR2 SYDVKM. With 8 bases removed from V and 7 bases from J, the gap between germline ends came to 18 bases. The CDR3 sequence: CASETGTSSEQYF. CDR3 nucleotides: TGTGCCAGCGAGACCGGGACTTCCTCGGAGCAGTACTTC.

This clonotype was counted many times. The chain joins TRBV7-9 to TRBJ2-7; D gene uncertain. V dropped 5 bases and J dropped 6 bases, with 8 bases sitting between them. Germline lookup yields CDR1 SEHNR and CDR2 FQNEAQ (reference sequence). The CDR3 totals 11 residues. The CDR3 loop is CASSKAREQYF. CDR3 in DNA: TGTGCCAGCAGCAAAGCACGCGAGCAGTACTTC.

This sequence joins TRBV7-8 and TRBJ1-6; D unclear. This CDR3 comprises 14 residues. V lost 2 bases and J 7 bases, leaving 9 bases between the germline ends. Germline V gene lookup returns CDR1 SGHVS and CDR2 FQNEAQ. The CDR3 loop reads CASSLTGINSPLHF. CDR3 DNA: TGTGCCAGCAGCTTAACCGGAATCAATTCACCCCTCCACTTT.

The chain links TRBV20-1 to TRBJ1-5; weak D call: TRBD1 (5 bases). Trimming took off 4 bases at V and 4 bases at J, with 23 bases between the two ends. The germline V gene has CDR1 DFQATT and CDR2 SNEGSKA (reference sequence). This CDR3 contains 17 residues. The CDR3 here is CSAMSRDSSVGNQPQHF. The CDR3 DNA reads as TGCAGTGCTATGAGCCGGGACTCCTCGGTAGGAAATCAGCCCCAGCATTTT.

This clonotype was picked up a small number of times. The rearrangement uses TRBV28 and TRBJ1-5, with D unclear. The ends were cut back, 2 bases at V and 3 bases at J, with 11 bases in the middle. This CDR3 region has 15 residues. Germline lookup yields CDR1 MDHEN and CDR2 SYDVKM. CDR3 DNA sequence: TGTGCCAGCAGTTTAGACGTGGGAAACAATCAGCCCCAGCATTTT. This encodes CASSLDVGNNQPQHF.

This clonotype was detected ten times or more. The CDR3 loop is CASSVGHRGYNEQFF. In DNA form, the CDR3 reads TGTGCCAGCAGCGTTGGACACCGAGGCTACAATGAGCAGTTCTTC. V usage is TRBV7-3 and J usage is TRBJ2-1, with D possibly being TRBD1 (5 bases). The germline V and J ends were trimmed by 5 bases and 3 bases, with 14 bases remaining between them. The CDR3 contains 15 residues. CDR1 SGHTA and CDR2 FQGTGA come from the germline V gene.

The genes are TRBV6-1 and TRBJ2-3; TRBD2 agrees at 9 bases. With 6 bases clipped from V and 0 bases from J, the junction kept 7 bases outside the gene matches. Germline V gene data show CDR1 as MNHNS and CDR2 as SASEGT. The CDR3 runs to 16 residues. In DNA form, the CDR3 reads TGTGCCAGCAGGCAAATTAGCGGGGGTAGCACAGATACGCAGTATTTT. It is translated as CASRQISGGSTDTQYF.

This clonotype has ten or more counts. The genes are TRBV20-1 and TRBJ2-3; D unclear. This CDR3 is built from 13 residues. V was shortened by 3 bases and J by 5 bases, with 12 bases between the two germline ends. The germline V gene has CDR1 DFQATT and CDR2 SNEGSKA (reference sequence). The CDR3 loop is CSASSPGIDTQYF. The CDR3 DNA reads TGCAGTGCTAGTTCCCCGGGCATAGATACGCAGTATTTT.

This chain connects TRBV29-1 to TRBJ1-2; no clear D. The CDR3 runs to 12 residues. CDR1 is SQVTM, CDR2 ANQGSEA, per germline. V was shortened by 3 bases and J by 3 bases, with 8 bases between the two germline ends. The CDR3 loop reads CSVDWQYYGYTF. CDR3 coding DNA: TGCAGCGTTGACTGGCAGTACTATGGCTACACCTTC.

The rearrangement joins TRBV19 to TRBJ2-7; no firm D call. There are 13 residues in the CDR3. The ends were cut back, 4 bases at V and 1 base at J, with 8 bases in the middle. Germline-derived CDR1 and CDR2 are LNHDA and SQIVND (reference sequence). CDR3 nucleotides: TGTGCCAGTAGTAGAAGTTGGTCCTACGAGCAGTACTTC. It codes for CASSRSWSYEQYF.

This clonotype was counted at least ten times. J is TRBJ2-7 and V is TRBV7-9, with 8 bases identical to TRBD2. Trimming cost V 10 bases and J 1 base; bases outside gene matches: 12. The germline gives CDR1 SEHNR, CDR2 FQNEAQ (reference sequence). This CDR3 spans 15 amino acids. The CDR3 region has the DNA TGTGCCACCACTGTCGGGGGGGCTGGGTCCTACGAGCAGTACTTC. As protein: CATTVGGAGSYEQYF. The whole variable domain, remainder taken from reference TRBV7-9 and TRBJ2-7, is DTGVSQNPRHKITKRGQNVTFRCDPISEHNRLYWYRQTLGQGPEFLTYFQNEAQLEKSRLLSDRFSAERPKGSFSTLEIQRTEQGDSAMYLCATTVGGAGSYEQYFGPGTRLTVT.

This chain connects TRBV19 to TRBJ2-4; D is possibly TRBD2 (6 bases). Germline CDR1 reads LNHDA; CDR2 reads SQIVND (reference sequence). CDR3 length: 15 residues. The V and J ends lost 9 bases and 2 bases respectively, with 17 bases between them. In nucleotides, the CDR3 is TGTGCCAGCCACTTTTCGGGGGAACCCAAAAACATTCAGTACTTC. Amino acid sequence: CASHFSGEPKNIQYF.

V and J are TRBV28 and TRBJ1-3; D ambiguous. Between the trimmed V and J ends, which lost 6 bases and 5 bases, there was a span of 11 bases. This CDR3 has 13 residues. Per germline, CDR1 MDHEN and CDR2 SYDVKM. CDR3 bases: TGTGCCAGCAGCCCGTATTACCGAAACACCATATATTTT. It specifies CASSPYYRNTIYF.

This clonotype was seen only a few times. This chain uses TRBV9 with TRBJ2-3, with a possible D match to TRBD2 (5 bases). Per germline, CDR1 SGDLS and CDR2 YYNGEE. This CDR3 region has 18 residues. V lost 0 bases to trimming and J lost 4 bases, with 21 bases between them. For the CDR3, the DNA is TGTGCCAGCAGCGTAGCATCAGGAGGACGACCCGACTCAGATACGCAGTATTTT. Translating gives CASSVASGGRPDSDTQYF.

This chain connects TRBV2 to TRBJ2-5, with TRBD2 matching over 12 bases. V trimming: 6 bases; J trimming: 3 bases; junction bases outside the gene matches: 5. Germline CDR1 and CDR2: SNHLY and FYNNEI. This CDR3 has 15 residues. The CDR3 DNA reads TGTGCCAGCAGAGAACTAGCGGGGGGAAAAGAGACCCAGTACTTC. Its protein product is CASRELAGGKETQYF.

This clonotype was seen ten or more times. This sequence joins TRBV5-6 and TRBJ2-1; the match to TRBD2 covers 9 bases. V gave up 4 bases and J gave up 2 bases; unmatched junction bases: 4. CDR1 SGHDT and CDR2 YYEEEE come from the germline V gene. The CDR3 extends over 15 amino acids. CDR3 region: CASSLLAGPYNEQFF. The CDR3 region has the DNA TGTGCCAGCAGCCTACTAGCGGGTCCCTACAATGAGCAGTTCTTC.